This T cell receptor (beta chain) comes out of a study of T cell changes during pregnancy in multiple sclerosis. This table comes from immunoSEQ multiplex PCR, and its TCRdb copy is limited to in-frame clones, with some not included. Of 26,000 or so clones listed, about 90% are singletons. This clone showed up just once. Trimming cost V 3 bases and J 8 bases, with 13 bases left between them. Germline V gene data show CDR1 as KGHSH and CDR2 as LQKENI. The CDR3 is 13 residues long. This sample comprised peripheral blood, obtained in the first trimester of pregnancy. The sequence came from a female donor in good health, enrolled as a control in a pregnancy study. The chain has TRBV18 and TRBJ1-2; D ambiguous. The CDR3 nucleotides read TGTGCCAGCTCACCGTGGAGGGAGGGCGGCTACACCTTC. Translating gives CASSPWREGGYTF.